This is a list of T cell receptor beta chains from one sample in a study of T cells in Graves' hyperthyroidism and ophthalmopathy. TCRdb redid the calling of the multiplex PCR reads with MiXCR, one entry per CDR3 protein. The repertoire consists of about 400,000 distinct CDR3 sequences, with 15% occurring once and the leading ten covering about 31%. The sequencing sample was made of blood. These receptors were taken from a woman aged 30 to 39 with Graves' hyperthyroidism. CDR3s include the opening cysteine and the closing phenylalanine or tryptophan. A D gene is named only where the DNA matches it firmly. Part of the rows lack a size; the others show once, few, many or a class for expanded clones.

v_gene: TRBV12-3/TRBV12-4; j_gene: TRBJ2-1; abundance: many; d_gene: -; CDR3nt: TGTGCCAGCAGTCCGACCGGGGCCAAGTACTCTGAGCAGTTCTTC; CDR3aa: CASSPTGAKYSEQFF
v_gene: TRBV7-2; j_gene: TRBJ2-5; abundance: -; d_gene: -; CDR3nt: TGTGCCAGCAGCCGGGCGGGCAGCCCGGGGAAAGAGACCCAGTACTTC; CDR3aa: CASSRAGSPGKETQYF
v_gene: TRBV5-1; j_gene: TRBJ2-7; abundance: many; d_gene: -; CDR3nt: TGCGCCAGTAACCTGGGGGTCGGCACAGCCTACGAGCAGTACTTC; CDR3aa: CASNLGVGTAYEQYF
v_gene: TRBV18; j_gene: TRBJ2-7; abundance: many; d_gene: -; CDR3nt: TGTGCCAGCTCACCACCTCGCAACCGGGCTGTAAATTCCTACGAGCAGTACTTC; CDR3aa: CASSPPRNRAVNSYEQYF
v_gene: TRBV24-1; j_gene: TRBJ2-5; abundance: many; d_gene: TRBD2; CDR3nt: TGTGCCACCAGGCCTTCCGGACTAGCGGGACGGGGGACCCAGTACTTC; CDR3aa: CATRPSGLAGRGTQYF
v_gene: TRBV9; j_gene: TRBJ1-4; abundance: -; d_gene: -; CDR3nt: TGTGCCAGCAGCGTCGGGTCGATGGCTTGGGGTAATGAAAAACTGTTTTTT; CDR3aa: CASSVGSMAWGNEKLFF
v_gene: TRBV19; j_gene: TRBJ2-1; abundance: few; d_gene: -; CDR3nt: TGTGCCAGTAGTAGCCTGGGGGGCGTCTACAATGAGCAGTTCTTC; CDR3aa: CASSSLGGVYNEQFF
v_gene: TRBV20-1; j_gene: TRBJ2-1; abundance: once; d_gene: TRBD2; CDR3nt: TGCAGTGCTGTTGAAGGACTAGCGGGAGCCTCGTACAATGAGCAGTTCTTC; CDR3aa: CSAVEGLAGASYNEQFF
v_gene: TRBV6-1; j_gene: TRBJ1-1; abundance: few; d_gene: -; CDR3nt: TGTGCCAGCACTCTCACGACGGGGATCACTGAAGCTTTCTTT; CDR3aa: CASTLTTGITEAFF
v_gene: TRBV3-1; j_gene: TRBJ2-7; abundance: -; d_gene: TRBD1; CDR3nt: TGTGCCAGCAGCCAATCAACCAGGGGGCGCGGCGAGCAGTACTTC; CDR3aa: CASSQSTRGRGEQYF
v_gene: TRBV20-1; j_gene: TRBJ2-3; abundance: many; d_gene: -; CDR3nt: TGCAGTGCTAGCGCCCAACTCGGAGATACGCAGTATTTT; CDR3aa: CSASAQLGDTQYF
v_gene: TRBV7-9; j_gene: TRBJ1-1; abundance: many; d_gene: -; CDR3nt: TGTGCCAGCAGCTTAGCGGTCTCCCTGAACACTGAAGCTTTCTTT; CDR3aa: CASSLAVSLNTEAFF